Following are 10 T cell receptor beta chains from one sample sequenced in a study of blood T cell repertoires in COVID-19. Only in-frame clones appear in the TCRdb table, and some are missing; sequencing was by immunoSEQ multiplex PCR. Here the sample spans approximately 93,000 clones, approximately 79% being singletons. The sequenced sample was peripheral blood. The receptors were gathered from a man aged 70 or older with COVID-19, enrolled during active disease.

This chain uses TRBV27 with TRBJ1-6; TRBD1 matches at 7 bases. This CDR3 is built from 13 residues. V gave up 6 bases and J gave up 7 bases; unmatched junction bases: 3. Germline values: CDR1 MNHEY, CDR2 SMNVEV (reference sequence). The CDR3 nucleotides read TGTGCCAGCAGGTGGACAGGAAATTCACCCCTCCACTTT. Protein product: CASRWTGNSPLHF.

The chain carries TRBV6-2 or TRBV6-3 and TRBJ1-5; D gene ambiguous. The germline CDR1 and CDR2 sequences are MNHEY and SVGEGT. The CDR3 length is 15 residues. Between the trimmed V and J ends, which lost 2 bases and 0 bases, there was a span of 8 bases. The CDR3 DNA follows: TGTGCCAGCAGTTACAGGGAGTATAGCAATCAGCCCCAGCATTTT. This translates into CASSYREYSNQPQHF.

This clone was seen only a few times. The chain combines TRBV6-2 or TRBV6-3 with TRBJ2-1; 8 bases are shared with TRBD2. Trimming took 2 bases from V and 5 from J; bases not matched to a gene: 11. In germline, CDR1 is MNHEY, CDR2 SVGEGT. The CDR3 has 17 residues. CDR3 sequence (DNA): TGTGCCAGCAGTTACCACCCCGGGCGAGCGGGGGACAATGAGCAGTTCTTC. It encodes CASSYHPGRAGDNEQFF.

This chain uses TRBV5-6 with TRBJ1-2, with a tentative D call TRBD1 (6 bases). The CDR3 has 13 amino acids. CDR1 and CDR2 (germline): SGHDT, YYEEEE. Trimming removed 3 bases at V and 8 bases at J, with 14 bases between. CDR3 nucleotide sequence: TGTGCCAGCAGCTGGCAGGGGATGCCGGGCTACACCTTC. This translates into CASSWQGMPGYTF.

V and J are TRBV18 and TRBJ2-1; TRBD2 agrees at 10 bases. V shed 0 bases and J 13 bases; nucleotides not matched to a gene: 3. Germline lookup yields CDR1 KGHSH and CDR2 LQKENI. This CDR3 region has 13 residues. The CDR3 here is CASSPPSGRIQFF. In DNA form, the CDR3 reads TGTGCCAGCTCACCACCTAGCGGGAGGATCCAGTTCTTC.

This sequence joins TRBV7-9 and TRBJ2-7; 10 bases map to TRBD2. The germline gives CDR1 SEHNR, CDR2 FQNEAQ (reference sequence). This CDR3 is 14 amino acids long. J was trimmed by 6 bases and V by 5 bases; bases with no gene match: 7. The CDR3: CASSPEAGGFEQYF. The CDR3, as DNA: TGTGCCAGCAGCCCCGAAGCGGGAGGGTTCGAGCAGTACTTC.

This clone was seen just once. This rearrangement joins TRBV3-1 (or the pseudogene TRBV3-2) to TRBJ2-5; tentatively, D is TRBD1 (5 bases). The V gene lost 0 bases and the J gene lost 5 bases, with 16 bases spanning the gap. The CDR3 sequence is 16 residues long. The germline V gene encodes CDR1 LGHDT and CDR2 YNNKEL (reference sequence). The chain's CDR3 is CASSQDLGAQLETQYF. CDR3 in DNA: TGTGCCAGCAGCCAAGATCTAGGGGCTCAATTGGAGACCCAGTACTTC.

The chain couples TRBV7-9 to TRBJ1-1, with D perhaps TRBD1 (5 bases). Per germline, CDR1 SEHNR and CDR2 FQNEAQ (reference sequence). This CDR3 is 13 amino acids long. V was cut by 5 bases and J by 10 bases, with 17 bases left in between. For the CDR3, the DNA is TGTGCCAGCAGCCCCGATACGGGGGACCGAGCTTTCTTT. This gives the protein CASSPDTGDRAFF.

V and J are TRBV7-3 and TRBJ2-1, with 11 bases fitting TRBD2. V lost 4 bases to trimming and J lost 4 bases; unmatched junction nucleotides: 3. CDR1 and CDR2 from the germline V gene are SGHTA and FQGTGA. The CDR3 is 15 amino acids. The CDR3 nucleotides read TGTGCCAGCAGCTCGGGACTAGCGGTTTACAATGAGCAGTTCTTC. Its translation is CASSSGLAVYNEQFF.

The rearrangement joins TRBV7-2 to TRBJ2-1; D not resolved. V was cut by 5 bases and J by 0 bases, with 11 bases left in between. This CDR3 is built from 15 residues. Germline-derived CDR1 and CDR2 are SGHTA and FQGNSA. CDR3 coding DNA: TGTGCCAGCAGCGTAGACCTAAGCTCCTACAATGAGCAGTTCTTC. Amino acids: CASSVDLSSYNEQFF. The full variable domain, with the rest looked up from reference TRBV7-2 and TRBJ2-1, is GAGVSQSPSNKVTEKGKDVELRCDPISGHTALYWYRQSLGQGLEFLIYFQGNSAPDKSGLPSDRFSAERTGGSVSTLTIQRTQQEDSAVYLCASSVDLSSYNEQFFGPGTRLTVL.